In its sample, the clone carrying this T cell receptor (beta chain) was seen many times. Its antigen is undetermined. Researchers took RNA transcripts and amplified the TCR beta CDR3 regions from them. First-round RT-PCR with HTBI primers amplified the TCR CDR3 region. TCRdb used MiXCR to reprocess the multiplex PCR reads, holding one entry per CDR3 protein. The sample yields roughly 570,000 distinct CDR3 sequences, 46% seen once. CDR3 size: 15 residues. Germline loops: CDR1 SQVTM, CDR2 ANQGSEA. Trimming removed 5 bases from V and 6 bases from J, with 19 bases in between. Orbital computed tomography, thyroid ultrasound, serum thyroxine and TRAb, and clinical symptoms together informed the diagnoses. The data belong to a study of T cells in Graves' hyperthyroidism and ophthalmopathy. The study, taken as a whole, reports: Ophthalmopathy and stable hyperthyroidism were told apart by a 13 V-J model.

The chain carries TRBV29-1 and TRBJ1-4; tentative D call: TRBD1 (5 bases). Sequenced material: peripheral blood or thyroid tissue (not recorded which). This receptor was identified in an adult woman with Graves' disease, either hyperthyroidism or ophthalmopathy (not recorded which). CDR3 residues: CSVKIGMGRYEKLFF. The CDR3, as DNA: TGCAGCGTTAAAATAGGGATGGGGCGATATGAAAAACTGTTTTTT.